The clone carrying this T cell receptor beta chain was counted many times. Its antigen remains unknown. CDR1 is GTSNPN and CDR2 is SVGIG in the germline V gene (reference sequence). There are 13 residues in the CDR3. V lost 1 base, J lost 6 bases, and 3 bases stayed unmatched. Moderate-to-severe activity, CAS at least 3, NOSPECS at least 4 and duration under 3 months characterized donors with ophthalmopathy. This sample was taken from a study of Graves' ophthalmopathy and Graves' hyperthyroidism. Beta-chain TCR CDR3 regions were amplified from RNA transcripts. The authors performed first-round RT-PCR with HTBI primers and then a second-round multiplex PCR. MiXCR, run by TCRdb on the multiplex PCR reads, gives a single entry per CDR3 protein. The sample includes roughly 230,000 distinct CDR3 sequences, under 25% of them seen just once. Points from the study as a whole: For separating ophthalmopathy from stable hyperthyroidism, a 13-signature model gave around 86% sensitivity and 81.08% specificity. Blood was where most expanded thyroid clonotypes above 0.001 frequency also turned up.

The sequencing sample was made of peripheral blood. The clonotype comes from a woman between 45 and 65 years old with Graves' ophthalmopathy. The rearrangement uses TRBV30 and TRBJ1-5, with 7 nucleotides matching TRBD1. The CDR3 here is CAWSGSGGQPQHF. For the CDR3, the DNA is TGTGCCTGGAGTGGGTCAGGGGGTCAGCCCCAGCATTTT.